A single sample is the source of the 16 T cell receptor beta chains below, sequenced in a study of response to subunit inactivated influenza vaccine. TCRdb analysed the RT-PCR reads with MiXCR anew, one entry per CDR3 protein. The sample has some 850,000 distinct CDR3 sequences, about 18% seen once. Source: PBMCs from blood, taken 4 to 6 days after vaccination. The receptors were sampled from a middle-aged man who received an inactivated influenza vaccine.

This clonotype was detected a few times. The genes are TRBV7-9 and TRBJ1-4; 8 bases match TRBD1. V shed 1 base, J shed 8 bases, and the junction held 9 bases outside the gene matches. CDR3 length: 16 residues. The germline CDR1 and CDR2 sequences are SEHNR and FQNEAQ (reference sequence). The CDR3: CASSLGERGTGEKLFF. The CDR3 nucleotides read TGTGCCAGCAGCTTAGGGGAGAGGGGGACAGGCGAAAAACTGTTTTTT.

The chain carries TRBV9 and TRBJ2-4, with 9 bases that match TRBD2. Germline trimming cut 3 bases from V and 8 bases from J; bases unmatched to any gene: 6. This CDR3 comprises 14 residues. Germline CDR1 and CDR2: SGDLS and YYNGEE. Here the CDR3 DNA reads TGTGCCAGCAGCGGTAGCGGGAGCGGATACATTCAGTACTTC. It translates to CASSGSGSGYIQYF.

This clonotype was observed many times. This CDR3 reads CASSYTTGGRINYGYTF. The CDR3 coding sequence is TGTGCCAGCAGCTACACGACAGGGGGCCGTATTAACTATGGCTACACCTTC. This chain joins TRBV5-5 and TRBJ1-2; 10 positions agree with TRBD1. Unmatched junction bases numbered 9, after V lost 3 bases and J lost 1 base. The CDR3 spans 17 residues. Germline V gene sequence: CDR1 SGHKS, CDR2 YYEKEE (reference sequence).

The table lists this clonotype with many counts. This sequence joins TRBV12-3 or TRBV12-4 and TRBJ2-1; D is possibly TRBD2 (6 bases). V lost 5 bases and J lost 0, with 14 bases in between. CDR3 length: 16 residues. This CDR3 is CASSPTGLSSYNEQFF. The CDR3 DNA follows: TGTGCCAGCAGTCCCACAGGACTAAGCTCCTACAATGAGCAGTTCTTC.

The gene calls are TRBV20-1 and TRBJ2-2, with 8 bases lining up with TRBD2. The CDR3 loop spans 15 amino acids. Trimming took 6 bases from V and 2 from J; bases not matched to a gene: 8. Germline loops: CDR1 DFQATT, CDR2 SNEGSKA (reference sequence). Written as DNA, the CDR3 is TGCAGTGCCGACGCCCTAGCGGGCAACACCGGGGAGCTGTTTTTT. Protein product: CSADALAGNTGELFF.

This clonotype turned up a few times. V gene TRBV29-1 combines with J gene TRBJ1-1; no firm D call. The CDR3 totals 13 residues. V was shortened by 1 base and J by 6 bases, with 12 bases between the two germline ends. Germline V gene data show CDR1 as SQVTM and CDR2 as ANQGSEA. In nucleotides, the CDR3 is TGCAGCGTTGAAGGGAGGGCGCGGCCTGAAGCTTTCTTT. It is translated as CSVEGRARPEAFF.

This clonotype was seen ten or more times. The V and J genes are TRBV20-1 and TRBJ2-1; no definite D call. CDR1 DFQATT and CDR2 SNEGSKA come from the germline V gene (reference sequence). V lost 6 bases and J 0 bases, leaving 15 bases between the germline ends. The CDR3 extends over 15 amino acids. The CDR3 region has the DNA TGCAGTGCGACGACCTGGCGGAGCTCCTACAATGAGCAGTTCTTC. This sequence encodes CSATTWRSSYNEQFF.

As for this clonotype: One end of the junction does not line up with germline, which may come from a read error. The V call is TRBV9, the J call TRBJ2-1; 14 bases map to TRBD2. The V gene's germline CDR1 is SGDLS and CDR2 YYNGEE. The CDR3 covers 16 residues. CDR3 sequence (DNA): TGTGCCAGCAGCCCCCGACTAGCGGGAGGGCCCCATGAGCAGTTATTC. Translating gives CASSPRLAGGPHEQLF.

This clonotype was observed a handful of times. Here the CDR3 DNA reads TGTGCCAGCAGCCAAGAAGGACTAGCGGGCCAAGAGACCCAGTACTTC. Translating it yields CASSQEGLAGQETQYF. The chain has TRBV4-2 and TRBJ2-5; TRBD2 agrees at 11 bases. The junction had 1 base not matched to a gene; V was cut back by 0 bases and J by 1 base. This CDR3 contains 16 residues. Germline lookup yields CDR1 LGHNA and CDR2 YNFKEQ.

This clonotype occurred many times. V gene TRBV5-5 combines with J gene TRBJ2-1; 10 positions match TRBD2. Germline trimming cut 0 bases from V and 3 bases from J; bases unmatched to any gene: 9. The germline V gene encodes CDR1 SGHKS and CDR2 YYEKEE (reference sequence). The CDR3 is 18 amino acids. CDR3 sequence: CASSLVPGLAGVYNEQFF. CDR3 bases: TGTGCCAGCAGCTTGGTCCCAGGCCTAGCGGGAGTCTACAATGAGCAGTTCTTC.

CDR3 residues: CASSLGGSHGSPLHF. CDR3 DNA sequence: TGTGCCAGCAGTTTAGGGGGCAGCCACGGGTCACCCCTCCACTTT. This chain joins TRBV12-3 or TRBV12-4 and TRBJ1-6, with D possibly TRBD1 on 5 matching bases. The V end was cut by 1 base, the J end by 10 bases, with 14 bases between. This CDR3 is 15 amino acids long.

Worth noting for this clonotype: Since a much larger clone is just one base distant, this may be a read error. The chain joins TRBV6-1 to TRBJ2-7; TRBD1 matches at 7 bases. This CDR3 is 13 amino acids long. Germline-derived CDR1 and CDR2 are MNHNS and SASEGT. With 5 bases clipped from V and 2 bases from J, the junction kept 3 bases outside the gene matches. This chain's CDR3 is CASSQTGTYEQYF. The CDR3 DNA reads TGTGCCAGCAGTCAGACAGGGACCTACGAGCAGTACTTC.

Note on this clonotype: At one end the junction does not follow the germline gene, possibly because of a read error. The chain has TRBV7-8 and TRBJ2-2, with 7 bases that match TRBD2. This CDR3 contains 16 residues. Germline values: CDR1 SGHVS, CDR2 FQNEAQ. The CDR3 nucleotides are TGTGCCAGCAGCTTAGGAGCTAGCGGAGACACCGGTGAGCTGTTTTTT. Protein product: CASSLGASGDTGELFF.

This clonotype was counted between two and nine times. The genes are TRBV20-1 and TRBJ1-2, with D possibly TRBD1 on 6 matching bases. This CDR3 is built from 14 residues. Germline-derived CDR1 and CDR2 are DFQATT and SNEGSKA (reference sequence). The CDR3 bases are TGCAGGCCCAAGGGACATTCGGAACTCTATGGCTACACCTTC. This gives the protein CRPKGHSELYGYTF.

There are a few counts of this clonotype. The chain is built from TRBV5-1 and TRBJ2-1, with D hard to call. The CDR3 is 15 residues long. The germline V gene has CDR1 SGHRS and CDR2 YFSETQ. The V and J ends lost 4 bases and 0 bases respectively, with 11 bases between them. This CDR3 is CASSPEFSSYNEQFF. The CDR3 DNA reads TGCGCCAGCAGCCCCGAATTCAGCTCCTACAATGAGCAGTTCTTC. The whole variable domain, remainder taken from reference TRBV5-1 and TRBJ2-1, is KAGVTQTPRYLIKTRGQQVTLSCSPISGHRSVSWYQQTPGQGLQFLFEYFSETQRNKGNFPGRFSGRQFSNSRSEMNVSTLELGDSALYLCASSPEFSSYNEQFFGPGTRLTVL.

On this clonotype: Sequence at one end of the junction differs from germline and may be a read error. The chain recombines TRBV20-1 with TRBJ2-5; D not resolved. CDR3 length equals 11 residues. Per germline, CDR1 DFQATT and CDR2 SNEGSKA (reference sequence). The CDR3 is CSAKDQETQYF. CDR3 bases: TGCAGCGCTAAGGATCAAGAGACCCAGTACTTC.